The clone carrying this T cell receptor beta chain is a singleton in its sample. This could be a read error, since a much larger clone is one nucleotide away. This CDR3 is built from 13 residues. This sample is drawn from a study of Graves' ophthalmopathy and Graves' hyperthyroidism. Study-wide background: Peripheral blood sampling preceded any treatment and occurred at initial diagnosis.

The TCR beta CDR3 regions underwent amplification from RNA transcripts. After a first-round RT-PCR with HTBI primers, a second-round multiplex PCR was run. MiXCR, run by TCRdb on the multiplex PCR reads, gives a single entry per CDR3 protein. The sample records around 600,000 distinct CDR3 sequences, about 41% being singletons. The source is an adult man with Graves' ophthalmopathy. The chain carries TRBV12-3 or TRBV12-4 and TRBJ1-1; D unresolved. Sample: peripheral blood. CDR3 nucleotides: TGTGCCAGCAGTTTACGGTTACGGGTCGAAGGTTTCTTT. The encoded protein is CASSLRLRVEGFF.